What follows is one T cell receptor (beta chain) and its context. Per the original data handling: Cell counts per sample came from amplifying reference gene primers. This table comes from immunoSEQ multiplex PCR, and its TCRdb copy is limited to in-frame clones, with some not included. The DNA was the basis for D and trimming; V, J and clone size are from that table. The sample carries about 130,000 clones, around 80% recorded once. These data come from a study of blood T cell repertoires in COVID-19. This TCR came from a man aged 65 to 79 with acute or convalescent COVID-19. Sequenced material: peripheral blood.

This chain's CDR3 is CASSFGRVTDTQYF. DNA for the CDR3: TGCGCCAGCAGCTTCGGCAGGGTCACAGATACGCAGTATTTT. The chain combines TRBV5-1 with TRBJ2-3, with D possibly TRBD1 on 5 matching bases. V was trimmed by 2 bases and J by 2 bases, leaving 9 bases between them. This CDR3 contains 14 residues. From germline, CDR1 is SGHRS and CDR2 YFSETQ.